The 23 T cell receptor beta chains in this list originate from one sample, sequenced in a study of Graves' ophthalmopathy and Graves' hyperthyroidism. Amplification from RNA transcripts yielded the TCR beta CDR3 regions. First-round RT-PCR relied on HTBI primers, and a second-round multiplex PCR came next. Each CDR3 protein gets one entry after TCRdb re-called the multiplex PCR reads with MiXCR. The sample has 400,000 or so distinct CDR3 sequences, 17% seen once. Sample: peripheral blood. Source of these receptors: an adult woman with stable Graves' hyperthyroidism.

This clonotype appeared many times. The chain joins TRBV12-3 or TRBV12-4 to TRBJ2-5, with D unresolved. V was clipped by 0 bases and J by 4 bases, with 12 bases between them. The CDR3 sequence is 15 residues long. CDR3 coding DNA: TGTGCCAGCAGTTTAGCGCGATGGGCACCAGAGACCCAGTACTTC. This gives the protein CASSLARWAPETQYF.

The table lists this clonotype with many counts. The CDR3 spells CATSDPQQEHGYTF. The CDR3 DNA reads as TGTGCCACCAGTGATCCGCAACAAGAGCATGGCTACACCTTC. The V gene is TRBV24-1, the J gene TRBJ1-2; D not certain. Germline loops: CDR1 KGHDR, CDR2 SFDVKD. The CDR3 is 14 residues long. Trimming removed 3 bases from V and 6 bases from J, with 13 bases in between.

In this sample, this clonotype turned up many times. The chain employs TRBV6-1 and TRBJ2-5, with 10 nucleotides matching TRBD1. Unmatched junction bases numbered 10, after V lost 4 bases and J lost 5 bases. CDR1 and CDR2 from the germline V gene are MNHNS and SASEGT. The CDR3 is made up of 16 amino acids. The CDR3 loop reads CASSAVGQGSGETQYF. CDR3 sequence (DNA): TGTGCCAGCAGTGCTGTGGGACAGGGGAGCGGCGAGACCCAGTACTTC.

There are many counts of this clonotype. The rearrangement links TRBV19 to TRBJ1-2; TRBD1 agrees at 8 bases. Germline V gives CDR1 LNHDA, CDR2 SQIVND (reference sequence). Unmatched junction bases numbered 12, after V lost 6 bases and J lost 3 bases. CDR3 size: 16 residues. CDR3 DNA sequence: TGTGCCAGTAGCTCTCTGGGGCAGGGGGCTGACTATGGCTACACCTTC. Protein product: CASSSLGQGADYGYTF.

This clonotype was found a few times. A read error is possible here, since a much larger clone lies one base away. This sequence joins TRBV28 and TRBJ1-2, with D unresolved. This CDR3 spans 13 amino acids. Trimming cost V 11 bases and J 8 bases, with 21 bases left between them. Germline lookup yields CDR1 MDHEN and CDR2 SYDVKM. The CDR3 protein is CAGTPGRFWGYTF. DNA for the CDR3: TGTGCCGGCACCCCGGGCCGTTTCTGGGGCTACACCTTC.

This clonotype was seen many times. CDR3 sequence reads: CASSLEISGNTIYF. The DNA for the CDR3 is TGTGCCAGCAGTTTAGAAATCTCTGGAAACACCATATATTTT. The chain combines TRBV12-3 or TRBV12-4 with TRBJ1-3, with D hard to call. Trimming shortened V by 1 base and J by 0 bases, and 4 bases separated the two germline ends. This CDR3 spans 14 amino acids.

V and J are TRBV7-2 and TRBJ2-7; D is unresolved. The CDR3 consists of 15 residues. V lost 2 bases, J lost 2 bases, and 13 bases lay in between. Germline CDR1 is SGHTA and CDR2 is FQGNSA. The CDR3 loop is CASSLSRSSTYEQYF. The CDR3 nucleotides are TGTGCCAGCAGCTTATCCCGGTCCTCCACCTACGAGCAGTACTTC.

By its share, this clonotype is medium-sized. The chain has TRBV10-3 and TRBJ1-3; a possible D gene is TRBD1 (6 bases). The CDR3 totals 17 residues. V dropped 6 bases and J dropped 0 bases, with 18 bases sitting between them. Germline V gives CDR1 ENHRY, CDR2 SYGVKD. This CDR3 reads CAIRAMTGPNSGNTIYF. For the CDR3, the DNA is TGTGCCATCAGGGCGATGACAGGTCCCAACTCTGGAAACACCATATATTTT.

This clonotype was detected ten times or more. The V gene is TRBV19, the J gene TRBJ2-7; TRBD2 is a possible D gene (5 bases). The germline V gene encodes CDR1 LNHDA and CDR2 SQIVND (reference sequence). There are 13 residues in the CDR3. Trimming stripped 1 base from V and 5 bases from J, with 9 bases between. The DNA for the CDR3 is TGTGCCAGTAGTATAGTTGGGAGAAACGAGCAGTACTTC. Protein sequence: CASSIVGRNEQYF.

In this sample, this clonotype turned up many times. The chain joins TRBV19 to TRBJ1-1; D gene uncertain. CDR1 is LNHDA and CDR2 is SQIVND in the germline V gene (reference sequence). V lost 9 bases and J lost 1, with 12 bases in between. The CDR3 totals 13 residues. The CDR3 region is CASASRENTEAFF. The CDR3 coding sequence is TGTGCCAGCGCCAGTAGGGAGAACACTGAAGCTTTCTTT.

This clonotype was seen many times. V usage is TRBV19 and J usage is TRBJ2-7; D gene ambiguous. CDR3 size: 14 residues. Germline V lookup: CDR1 LNHDA, CDR2 SQIVND (reference sequence). V gave up 1 base and J gave up 1 base, with 8 bases separating them. The CDR3, as DNA: TGTGCCAGTAGTATAGGAGTTTGGTCCTACGAGCAGTACTTC. It is translated as CASSIGVWSYEQYF.

In its sample, this clonotype was seen many times. The J gene is TRBJ1-1, the V gene TRBV12-3 or TRBV12-4; D ambiguous. This CDR3 has 12 amino acids. The V and J ends lost 7 bases and 7 bases respectively, with 13 bases between them. This chain's CDR3 is CASKGPLLEAFF. In nucleotides, the CDR3 is TGTGCCAGCAAGGGTCCTCTCCTTGAAGCTTTCTTT.

This clonotype was observed at least ten times. The genes are TRBV2 and TRBJ1-5; the D is unclear. Germline V gene data show CDR1 as SNHLY and CDR2 as FYNNEI. This CDR3 spans 13 amino acids. V lost 5 bases and J 5 bases, leaving 10 bases between the germline ends. CDR3 sequence reads: CASSSTEYQPQHF. Written as DNA, the CDR3 is TGTGCCAGCAGTTCGACTGAGTATCAGCCCCAGCATTTT.

The table lists this clonotype with many counts. V and J are TRBV20-1 and TRBJ2-7; D possibly corresponds to TRBD1 (5 bases). The ends were cut back, 4 bases at V and 5 bases at J, with 12 bases in the middle. The CDR3 covers 12 residues. Germline lookup yields CDR1 DFQATT and CDR2 SNEGSKA (reference sequence). The CDR3 region is CSAKQDGDEQYF. The DNA of the CDR3 is TGCAGTGCTAAACAGGATGGGGACGAGCAGTACTTC.

This clonotype was seen ten or more times. This chain connects TRBV27 to TRBJ2-5; a weak D match, TRBD1 (6 bases). The V end lost 5 bases, the J end lost 3 bases, and 13 bases lay between the germline ends. The CDR3 loop spans 14 amino acids. Looked up from germline, CDR1 is MNHEY and CDR2 is SMNVEV (reference sequence). The CDR3 reads CASSPNRVKETQYF. The CDR3 nucleotides are TGTGCCAGCAGTCCGAACAGGGTCAAAGAGACCCAGTACTTC.

In this sample, this clonotype turned up many times. V is TRBV12-3 or TRBV12-4 and J is TRBJ2-2, with 10 bases that match TRBD1. The V and J ends lost 2 bases and 5 bases, in that order; junction bases with no gene match: 2. This CDR3 has 15 residues. CDR3 sequence: CASSLRTGGTGELFF. The DNA for the CDR3 is TGTGCCAGCAGTTTAAGGACAGGGGGGACCGGGGAGCTGTTTTTT.

This chain uses TRBV5-1 with TRBJ1-6; possibly TRBD1 for D (6 bases). V was cut by 1 base and J by 8 bases, with 13 bases left in between. The CDR3 is 15 residues long. The V gene's germline CDR1 is SGHRS and CDR2 YFSETQ. CDR3 loop: CASSLSRGADSPLHF. In DNA form, the CDR3 reads TGCGCCAGCAGCTTGAGTCGGGGGGCCGATTCACCCCTCCACTTT.

This clonotype has more than one count but fewer than ten. The rearrangement joins TRBV19 to TRBJ1-5, with 8 nucleotides matching TRBD1. The CDR3 totals 15 residues. Germline CDR1 is LNHDA and CDR2 is SQIVND (reference sequence). V trimming: 7 bases; J trimming: 2 bases; junction bases outside the gene matches: 7. In DNA, the CDR3 is TGTGCCAGTAACAAACCAGGGGGCGGCAATCAGCCCCAGCATTTT. Translation gives CASNKPGGGNQPQHF.

With regard to this clonotype: Because it lacks the conserved phenylalanine or tryptophan at the end, this CDR3 is likely a read error. The DNA is omitted, as the CDR3 cannot be located on it reliably, and the CDR3 follows TCRdb's listing. The chain employs TRBV29-1 and TRBJ1-2; the D segment call TRBD1 is taken from the table without a DNA check. The length of the CDR3 is 12 amino acids, counting both ends. Germline loops: CDR1 SQVTM, CDR2 ANQGSEA. The CDR3 reads CSLRQGSDGYTL.

This clonotype has ten or more counts. The CDR3 loop is CASAGVRELFF. The CDR3 nucleotides read TGTGCCAGCGCTGGAGTAAGGGAGCTGTTTTTT. The J gene is TRBJ2-2, the V gene TRBV2; D is undetermined. Per the germline V gene, CDR1 is SNHLY and CDR2 is FYNNEI. Trimming stripped 8 bases from V and 9 bases from J, with 10 bases between. The CDR3 contains 11 residues. Supplemented by reference TRBV2 and TRBJ2-2, the full variable domain reads EPEVTQTPSHQVTQMGQEVILRCVPISNHLYFYWYRQILGQKVEFLVSFYNNEISEKSEIFDDQFSVERPDGSNFTLKIRSTKLEDSAMYFCASAGVRELFFGEGSRLTVL.

This clonotype was seen repeatedly, ten times or more. This sequence joins TRBV29-1 and TRBJ2-2; D gene unclear. The V end lost 1 base, the J end lost 5 bases, and 8 bases lay between the germline ends. The CDR3 runs to 13 residues. The germline V gene has CDR1 SQVTM and CDR2 ANQGSEA. The CDR3, as DNA: TGCAGCGTTGAAGGAAGGAGTACCGGGGAGCTGTTTTTT. Its translation is CSVEGRSTGELFF.

This clonotype was recorded many times. The J gene is TRBJ2-7, the V gene TRBV12-3 or TRBV12-4; 7 nucleotides align to TRBD1. This CDR3 region has 15 residues. V dropped 0 bases and J dropped 6; count of bases not matched to a gene: 8. In DNA, the CDR3 is TGTGCCAGCAGTTTAGCGACAATATCAGGGGGCGAGCAGTACTTC. It yields the protein CASSLATISGGEQYF.

This clonotype was observed at least ten times. This rearrangement joins TRBV6-5 to TRBJ2-7, with 8 bases identical to TRBD1. Germline lookup yields CDR1 MNHEY and CDR2 SVGAGI. V trimming: 7 bases; J trimming: 7 bases; junction bases outside the gene matches: 15. The CDR3 loop spans 15 amino acids. The CDR3, as DNA: TGTGCCAGCAACCCGGGACAGGTTCCGGCGGAGGAGCAGTACTTC. Encoded protein: CASNPGQVPAEEQYF.